This entry describes one T cell receptor beta chain. Data came from immunoSEQ multiplex PCR; TCRdb stores just in-frame clones and leaves some out. The sample lists roughly 150,000 clones, roughly 84% occurring once. The entry originates in a study of blood T cell repertoires in COVID-19. CDR3 length equals 18 residues. In germline, CDR1 is SGHRS, CDR2 YFSETQ. The J segment lost 1 base and the V segment lost 4 bases, leaving 12 bases of the junction unmatched. The sequenced sample was peripheral blood. The chain employs TRBV5-1 and TRBJ2-1, with 9 bases aligning to TRBD2. This clonotype was obtained from a woman of 80 years or more with active or convalescent COVID-19. CDR3 region: CASSPIGSGSSSYNEQFF. For the CDR3, the DNA is TGCGCCAGCAGCCCAATCGGTAGCGGGAGTTCATCCTACAATGAGCAGTTCTTC.